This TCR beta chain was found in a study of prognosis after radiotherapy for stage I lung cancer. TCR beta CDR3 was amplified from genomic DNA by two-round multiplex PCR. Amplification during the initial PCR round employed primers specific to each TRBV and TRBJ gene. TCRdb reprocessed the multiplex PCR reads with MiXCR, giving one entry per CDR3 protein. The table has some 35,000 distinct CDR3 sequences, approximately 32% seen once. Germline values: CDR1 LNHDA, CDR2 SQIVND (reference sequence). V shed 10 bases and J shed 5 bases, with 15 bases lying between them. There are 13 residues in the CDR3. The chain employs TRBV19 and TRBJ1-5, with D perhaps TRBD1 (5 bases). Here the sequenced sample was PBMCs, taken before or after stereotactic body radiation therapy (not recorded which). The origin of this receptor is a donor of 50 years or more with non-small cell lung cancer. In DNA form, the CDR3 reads TGTGCCAATGGACGAGGGGAACATCAGCCCCAGCATTTT. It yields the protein CANGRGEHQPQHF.